This TCR beta chain was retrieved from a study of CD8 T cells in ankylosing spondylitis. The CDR3 sequence is 13 residues long. The V and J ends lost 4 bases and 5 bases respectively, with 11 bases between them. Germline loops: CDR1 MNHEY, CDR2 SVGAGI. Each CDR3 protein is one row after TCRdb ran MiXCR on the 5' RACE reads. The sample yields roughly 190,000 distinct CDR3 sequences, 9.5% to 15% seen once. V and J are TRBV6-5 and TRBJ2-5, with D perhaps matching TRBD1 (6 bases). The clonotype comes from a male donor with ankylosing spondylitis or in good health (not recorded which). Sequencing was carried out using blood, either unsorted or a sorted T cell fraction (not recorded which). CDR3 sequence reads: CASSLGHRETQYF. The CDR3 coding sequence is TGTGCCAGCAGTTTGGGACATCGGGAGACCCAGTACTTC.